This TCR beta chain was retrieved from a study of radiotherapy plus CTLA-4 blockade in lung cancer. The study's findings and limits: Increased serum interferon-beta after radiation also reportedly predicted response strongly.

Points on this clone: Its antigen is currently unknown.

The data were produced by immunoSEQ multiplex PCR, yet TCRdb's version contains in-frame clones alone and is incomplete. Of approximately 50,000 clones listed, about 80% are singletons. Treatment of patients with chemo-refractory metastatic non-small-cell lung cancer consisted of focal radiation plus CTLA-4 blockade with ipilimumab. This CDR3 spans 14 amino acids. Between the trimmed V and J ends, which lost 2 bases and 4 bases, there was a span of 11 bases. Germline V gene sequence: CDR1 MNHEY, CDR2 SVGAGI. Specimen: peripheral blood, collected from a patient treated with radiotherapy plus ipilimumab. This TCR was sampled from a human donor with non-small cell lung cancer whose response to radiotherapy plus ipilimumab could not be evaluated. The V and J genes are TRBV6-5 and TRBJ1-1; D is perhaps TRBD1 (6 bases). CDR3 protein: CASSYHQGTTEAFF. In DNA, the CDR3 is TGTGCCAGCAGTTACCACCAGGGGACCACTGAAGCTTTCTTT.